This T cell receptor beta chain is from a study of blood T cell repertoires in COVID-19. Study-wide context: PBMCs, B-cell-depleted T cells, or T cells were the source of the cDNA or gDNA that made up the material.

The study recruited people aged 18 to 89 years across approximately 24 US areas. Per the germline V gene, CDR1 is SGHRS and CDR2 is YFSETQ. This CDR3 comprises 14 residues. J gave up 6 bases and V 4 bases, and 7 bases lay outside the gene matches. Original methodology: Reference gene primers were amplified, and this amplification served to estimate nucleated cell counts. Using immunoSEQ multiplex PCR, the repertoire was profiled, and TCRdb retains in-frame clones only, with some absent. The V and J calls and clone size were taken over from that table, and D and trimming were inferred from the DNA. The sample includes about 220,000 clones, about 80% of them seen just once.

The rearrangement joins TRBV5-1 to TRBJ1-2, with 9 bases identical to TRBD1. This receptor was obtained from a man aged 40-49 years who had recovered from COVID-19. The specimen sequenced was PBMCs or T cells enriched from blood (not recorded which). The CDR3 loop reads CASSPGDRDNGYTF. The CDR3 nucleotides are TGCGCCAGCAGCCCGGGGGACAGGGATAATGGCTACACCTTC.